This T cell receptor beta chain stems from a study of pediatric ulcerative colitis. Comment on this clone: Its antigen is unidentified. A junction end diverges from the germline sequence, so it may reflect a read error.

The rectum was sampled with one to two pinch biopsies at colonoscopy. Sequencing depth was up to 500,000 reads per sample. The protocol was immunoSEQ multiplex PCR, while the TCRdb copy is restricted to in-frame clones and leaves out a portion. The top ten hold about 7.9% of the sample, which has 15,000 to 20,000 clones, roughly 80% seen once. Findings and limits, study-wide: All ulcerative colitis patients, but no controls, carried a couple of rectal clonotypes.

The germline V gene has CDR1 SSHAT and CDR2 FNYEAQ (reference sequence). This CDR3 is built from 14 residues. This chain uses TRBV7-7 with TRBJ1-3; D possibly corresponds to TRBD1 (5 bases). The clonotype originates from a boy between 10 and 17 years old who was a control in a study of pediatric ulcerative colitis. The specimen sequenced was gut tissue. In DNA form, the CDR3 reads TGTGCTAGCAGCTCGGGGCTCGGTGGAAACACCATATATTTT. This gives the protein CASSSGLGGNTIYF.